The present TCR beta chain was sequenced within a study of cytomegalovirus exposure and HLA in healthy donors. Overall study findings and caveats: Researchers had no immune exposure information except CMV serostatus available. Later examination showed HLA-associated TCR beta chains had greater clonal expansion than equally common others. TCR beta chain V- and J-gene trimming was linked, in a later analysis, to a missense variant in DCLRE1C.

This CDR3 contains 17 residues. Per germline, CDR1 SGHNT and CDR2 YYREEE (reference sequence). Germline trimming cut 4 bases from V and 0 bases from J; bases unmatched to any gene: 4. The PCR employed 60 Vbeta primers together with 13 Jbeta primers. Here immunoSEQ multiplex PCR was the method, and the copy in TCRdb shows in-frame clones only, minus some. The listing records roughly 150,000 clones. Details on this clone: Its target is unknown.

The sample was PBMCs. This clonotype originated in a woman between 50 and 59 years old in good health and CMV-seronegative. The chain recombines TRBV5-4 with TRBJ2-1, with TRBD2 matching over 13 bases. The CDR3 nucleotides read TGTGCCAGCAGCACGGGACTAGCGGGGAGCTCCTACAATGAGCAGTTCTTC. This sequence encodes CASSTGLAGSSYNEQFF.